This T cell receptor (beta chain) was documented in a study of T-cell reconstitution after alpha-beta-depleted transplantation in children. This clonotype was counted ten times or more. The library targeted TCRbeta and was prepared with unique molecular identifiers. TCRdb reanalysed the PCR reads using MiXCR and keeps one entry per CDR3 protein. Here the sample spans more than 90,000 distinct CDR3 sequences, approximately 8.4% being singletons. The input for sequencing was PBMCs from the stem cell graft donor, taken from the stem cell graft. The origin of this receptor is a human donor who donated a stem cell graft to a child with congenital amegakaryocytic thrombocytopenia.

The CDR3 sequence: CASSRDDRDSYGYTF. CDR3 nucleotide sequence: TGCGCCAGCAGCCGCGATGACAGGGATTCGTATGGCTACACCTTC. The V and J genes are TRBV4-1 and TRBJ1-2; 7 bases are shared with TRBD1. The CDR3 extends over 15 amino acids. Germline V CDR1 and CDR2: MGHRA, YSYEKL. The V gene end was trimmed by 4 bases and the J gene end by 5 bases; junction bases not matched to a gene: 10.